This TCR beta chain is from a study of CD8 T cells in Susac syndrome. Background on the study: Patients with Susac syndrome were therapy-naive, treated with corticosteroids, or treated with intravenous immunoglobulin alone when blood was collected.

RNA, at about 0.45 to 1 ug, was reverse transcribed with random hexamers. Multiplex PCR with immunoSEQ amplified the TCR beta CDR3 across 54 Vbeta and 13 Jbeta. One entry per CDR3 protein, called by TCRdb with MiXCR from the immunoSEQ multiplex PCR reads. The sample comprises 150,000 or so distinct CDR3 sequences, approximately 96% of which are singletons, and around 0.15% rests with the top ten. The CDR3 loop spans 13 amino acids. Germline lookup yields CDR1 LNHNV and CDR2 YYDKDF (reference sequence). V gave up 1 base and J gave up 4 bases, with 8 bases separating them. Sequencing was carried out using CD4+ T cells from PBMCs. The receptor was isolated from a human donor with Susac syndrome. The J gene is TRBJ2-7, the V gene TRBV15; a possible D gene is TRBD2 (5 bases). This chain's CDR3 is CATSRVGEYEQYF. The CDR3 coding sequence is TGTGCCACCAGCAGAGTCGGGGAGTACGAGCAGTACTTC.